This T cell receptor beta chain derives from a study of T cells in Graves' hyperthyroidism and ophthalmopathy. Trimming removed 5 bases at V and 1 base at J, with 9 bases between. The CDR3 totals 12 residues. Germline values: CDR1 SQVTM, CDR2 ANQGSEA. Amplified TCR beta CDR3 regions derived from RNA transcripts. The HTBI primer set drove a first-round RT-PCR of the TCR CDR3. Each CDR3 protein gets one entry after TCRdb re-called the multiplex PCR reads with MiXCR. This table has some 460,000 distinct CDR3 sequences, less than 20% appearing once. This sequence originates from a woman between 18 and 30 years old with Graves' hyperthyroidism. The chain uses TRBV29-1 and TRBJ2-7, with D unresolved. Sequences were obtained from blood. Here the CDR3 DNA reads TGCAGCGTTAACGACGGTTCCTACGAGCAGTACTTC. This codes for CSVNDGSYEQYF.